The sequence of this T cell receptor beta chain was determined in a study of identical twins. TCRdb re-called the 5' RACE reads through MiXCR, storing one row per CDR3 protein. The table lists 1.5 million to 2 million distinct CDR3 sequences, around a third of them singletons, with about 0.27% in the top ten. CDR3 length: 14 amino acids. CDR1 and CDR2 (germline): SGHAT, FQNNGV. Broader study findings: Models underestimated out-of-frame TCR alpha sharing in monozygotic twins. Analyses of zero insertions could be partly confounded by invariant MAIT and iNKT cells. Clonotypes of the beta chain that were abundant in cord blood carried fewer insertions (memory repertoires showed none).

About this clonotype: The antigen remains undetermined.

Sequenced sample: cord blood. This clonotype was obtained from a newborn girl in good health. V usage is TRBV11-2 and J usage is TRBJ2-5; 11 bases match TRBD2. The DNA end favors TRBJ2-7, so the J call may be wrong. Here the CDR3 reads CASSLIAGGREQYF. CDR3 in DNA: TGTGCCAGCAGTCTTATAGCGGGGGGGCGCGAGCAGTACTTC.